These T cell receptor beta chains were read from a single sample in a study of blood T cell repertoires in COVID-19. Some clones are missing from TCRdb's copy, which holds only in-frame ones; the method was immunoSEQ multiplex PCR. The data hold 130,000 to 150,000 clones, with over 75% observed a single time. The sample was PBMCs or T cells enriched from blood (not recorded which). All receptors derive from a woman in her 30s with acute COVID-19. Both conserved end residues are trimmed from each CDR3.

J | V | CDR3
TRBJ2-5 | TRBV30 | AWSVTGGLETQY
TRBJ1-1 | TRBV5-1 | ASRWGSEAF
TRBJ2-1 | TRBV6-7 | ARRGGTTTYNEQF
TRBJ2-7 | TRBV7-2 | ASSQFTDSYEQY
TRBJ2-2 | TRBV11-3 | ASSLDRDRGLAGELF
TRBJ1-1 | TRBV9 | ASSSGGQENTEAF
TRBJ1-4 | TRBV28 | ASLDRPRVELF
TRBJ1-1 | TRBV29-1 | SAGGANTEAF
TRBJ1-1 | TRBV27 | ASSFLPTGLNTEAF
TRBJ1-3 | TRBV7-2 | ASRDAGGMGNTIY
TRBJ2-1 | TRBV5-1 | ASSLGGSAYNEQF
TRBJ1-1 | TRBV10-3 | AISESTGSGTEAF
TRBJ2-2 | TRBV18 | ASSQSAGVAGELF
TRBJ1-4 | TRBV4-2 | ASSQEMGPQGVREKLF
TRBJ2-2 | TRBV7-3 | ASSLNGQGITGELF
TRBJ1-3 | TRBV5-1 | ASSHGQGSGNTIY
TRBJ1-1 | TRBV11-3 | ASSLDPGTNTEAF